The rows below give T cell receptor beta chains drawn from one sample of a study of blood T cell repertoires in COVID-19. Libraries were prepared by immunoSEQ multiplex PCR; TCRdb keeps only in-frame clonotypes and omits some of them. The sample carries 300,000 to 350,000 clones, around nine tenths recorded once. The sample consisted of peripheral blood. The receptors derive from a woman in her 30s with COVID-19, enrolled during active disease. CDR3s include the opening cysteine and the closing phenylalanine or tryptophan. A D gene is named only where the DNA matches it firmly. Clone size is stated in some rows and not others, as once, few, many or a class when expanded.

TRBD2,TRBJ2-3,TRBV4-1,NA,CAVAGGETDTQYF,TGCGCAGTAGCGGGAGGCGAGACAGATACGCAGTATTTT
NA,TRBJ2-7,TRBV6-4,NA,CASHYEQYF,TGTGCCTCCCACTACGAGCAGTACTTC
TRBD2,TRBJ2-5,TRBV19,many,CASSIWTSGWQETQYF,TGTGCCAGTAGTATATGGACTAGCGGCTGGCAAGAGACCCAGTACTTC
TRBD2,TRBJ2-2,TRBV2,NA,CASSELAGAGGELFF,TGTGCCAGCAGTGAACTAGCGGGAGCTGGCGGGGAGCTGTTTTTT
NA,TRBJ1-1,TRBV27,NA,CASSLYGQNTEAFF,TGTGCCAGCAGTTTATATGGGCAGAACACTGAAGCTTTCTTT
NA,TRBJ2-3,TRBV7-2,NA,CASSLQQATTDTQYF,TGTGCCAGCAGCTTACAACAGGCCACCACAGATACGCAGTATTTT
NA,TRBJ2-5,TRBV15,once,CATSRDRQGPFQETQYF,TGTGCCACCAGCAGAGATCGTCAGGGTCCCTTCCAAGAGACCCAGTACTTC
NA,TRBJ2-2,TRBV5-1,NA,CASSLADQGGTGELFF,TGCGCCAGCAGCTTGGCCGACCAGGGTGGGACCGGGGAGCTGTTTTTT
NA,TRBJ2-1,TRBV28,NA,CASSLLAKRQFF,TGTGCCAGCAGTTTGCTAGCGAAACGGCAGTTCTTC
NA,TRBJ2-4,TRBV6-5,NA,CASNPQENIQYF,TGTGCCAGCAACCCACAGGAAAACATTCAGTACTTC
TRBD1,TRBJ1-1,TRBV29-1,NA,CSARDREATEAFF,TGCAGCGCCCGGGACAGGGAGGCCACTGAAGCTTTCTTT
NA,TRBJ2-7,TRBV6-5,NA,CASSYSLAYEQYF,TGTGCCAGCAGTTACTCCCTAGCCTACGAGCAGTACTTC
NA,TRBJ1-1,TRBV30,once,CAWSRGQFAEAFF,TGTGCCTGGAGTCGAGGACAGTTCGCTGAAGCTTTCTTT
NA,TRBJ2-7,TRBV30,NA,CAWSSVSYEQYF,TGTGCCTGGAGTTCAGTTTCGTACGAGCAGTACTTC
NA,TRBJ2-1,TRBV28,NA,CASTVADNEQFF,TGTGCCAGCACCGTAGCCGACAATGAGCAGTTCTTC
TRBD2,TRBJ2-7,TRBV20-1,NA,CSASKGLADSYEQYF,TGCAGTGCTAGTAAGGGACTAGCGGATTCCTACGAGCAGTACTTC
TRBD1,TRBJ2-1,TRBV20-1,NA,CSASRRQGVDEQFF,TGCAGTGCTAGTCGTCGACAGGGAGTGGATGAGCAGTTCTTC
TRBD2,TRBJ2-7,TRBV7-9,few,CASSLVGLPRTYEQYF,TGTGCCAGCAGCTTAGTGGGACTACCACGCACCTACGAGCAGTACTTC
NA,TRBJ2-7,TRBV27,NA,CASSTRLEGSYEQYF,TGTGCCAGCAGTACCAGACTAGAGGGCTCCTACGAGCAGTACTTC
TRBD2,TRBJ2-7,TRBV29-1,NA,CSVEDAGAYEQYF,TGCAGCGTTGAAGATGCGGGGGCCTACGAGCAGTACTTC
NA,TRBJ1-1,TRBV18,NA,CASSPTMNTEAFF,TGTGCCAGCTCGCCTACTATGAACACTGAAGCTTTCTTT
NA,TRBJ1-1,TRBV20-1,few,CSAKRTAEAFF,TGCAGTGCTAAAAGGACAGCAGAAGCTTTCTTT
TRBD2,TRBJ2-1,TRBV5-4,once,CASSLRTSGSNEQFF,TGTGCCAGCAGCCTGCGGACTAGCGGGAGTAATGAGCAGTTCTTC
TRBD2,TRBJ2-1,TRBV18,NA,CASSPAIAGGNNEQFF,TGTGCCAGCTCACCAGCTATAGCGGGAGGGAACAATGAGCAGTTCTTC
TRBD2,TRBJ2-1,TRBV5-4,NA,CASGSLAGVSEQFF,TGTGCCAGCGGTTCACTAGCGGGAGTCAGTGAGCAGTTCTTC
NA,TRBJ2-1,TRBV30,NA,CAWGSGSYNEQFF,TGTGCCTGGGGGTCAGGCTCCTACAATGAGCAGTTCTTC
TRBD2,TRBJ2-1,TRBV7-8,few,CASSSRGSFSNNEQFF,TGTGCCAGCAGCTCCCGCGGGAGTTTCTCAAACAATGAGCAGTTCTTC
NA,TRBJ2-7,TRBV6-2/TRBV6-3,NA,CASSYSNLRGMYEQYF,TGTGCCAGCAGTTATTCGAACCTCCGGGGTATGTACGAGCAGTACTTC
NA,TRBJ1-5,TRBV28,NA,CASSPWGSQPQHF,TGTGCCAGCAGCCCTTGGGGCAGTCAGCCCCAGCATTTT
TRBD1,TRBJ1-1,TRBV5-1,NA,CASRPGTATEAFF,TGCGCCAGCAGGCCAGGGACAGCCACTGAAGCTTTCTTT
NA,TRBJ2-7,TRBV10-3,NA,CAISELPGSEQYF,TGTGCCATCAGTGAGTTGCCGGGAAGCGAGCAGTACTTC
NA,TRBJ2-3,TRBV29-1,NA,CSLRVAPSTDTQYF,TGCAGCCTGAGGGTGGCGCCTAGCACAGATACGCAGTATTTT
NA,TRBJ2-4,TRBV7-9,NA,CASSSPRGDAKNIQYF,TGTGCCAGCAGCTCTCCCCGCGGAGATGCCAAAAACATTCAGTACTTC
TRBD2,TRBJ2-7,TRBV27,NA,CASSLSGLNEQYF,TGTGCCAGCAGTTTATCGGGACTAAACGAGCAGTACTTC
NA,TRBJ1-2,TRBV27,NA,CASRRTATNYGYTF,TGTGCCAGCAGACGGACAGCTACAAACTATGGCTACACCTTC
NA,TRBJ1-1,TRBV29-1,NA,CSAWLMNTEAFF,TGCAGCGCGTGGCTCATGAACACTGAAGCTTTCTTT
NA,TRBJ2-5,TRBV30,NA,CAWSAGGSGETQYF,TGTGCCTGGAGTGCTGGAGGGAGCGGTGAGACCCAGTACTTC
TRBD1,TRBJ1-2,TRBV28,NA,CASSRGQGGYGYTF,TGTGCCAGCAGCCGGGGACAGGGTGGCTATGGCTACACCTTC
NA,TRBJ1-5,TRBV24-1,NA,CATSDFQMNQPQHF,TGTGCCACCAGTGATTTCCAGATGAATCAGCCCCAGCATTTT
NA,TRBJ1-2,TRBV29-1,NA,CSVEDLRQGNTF,TGCAGCGTTGAAGATCTTCGGCAGGGCAACACCTTC
TRBD2,TRBJ2-1,TRBV5-1,once,CASSSTSGAGNEQFF,TGCGCCAGCAGCTCGACTAGCGGGGCTGGCAATGAGCAGTTCTTC
NA,TRBJ1-5,TRBV5-5,NA,CASSSQGDWEQPQHF,TGTGCCAGCAGCTCACAGGGTGATTGGGAGCAGCCCCAGCATTTT